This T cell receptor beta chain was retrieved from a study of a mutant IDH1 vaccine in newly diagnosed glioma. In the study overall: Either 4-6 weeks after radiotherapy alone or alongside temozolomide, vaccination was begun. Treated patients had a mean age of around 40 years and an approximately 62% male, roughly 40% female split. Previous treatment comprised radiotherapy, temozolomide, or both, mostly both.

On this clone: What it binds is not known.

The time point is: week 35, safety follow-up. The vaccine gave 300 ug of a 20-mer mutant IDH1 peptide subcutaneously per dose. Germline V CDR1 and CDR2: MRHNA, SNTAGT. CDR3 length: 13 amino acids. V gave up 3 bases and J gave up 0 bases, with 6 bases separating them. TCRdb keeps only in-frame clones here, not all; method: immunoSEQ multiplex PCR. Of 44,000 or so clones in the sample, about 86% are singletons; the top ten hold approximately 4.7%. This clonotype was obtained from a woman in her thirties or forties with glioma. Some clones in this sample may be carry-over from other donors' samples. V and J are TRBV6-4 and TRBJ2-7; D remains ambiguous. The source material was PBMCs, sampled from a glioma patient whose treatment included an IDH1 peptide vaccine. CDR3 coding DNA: TGTGCCAGCAGTGAGAACTACTCCTACGAGCAGTACTTC. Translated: CASSENYSYEQYF.